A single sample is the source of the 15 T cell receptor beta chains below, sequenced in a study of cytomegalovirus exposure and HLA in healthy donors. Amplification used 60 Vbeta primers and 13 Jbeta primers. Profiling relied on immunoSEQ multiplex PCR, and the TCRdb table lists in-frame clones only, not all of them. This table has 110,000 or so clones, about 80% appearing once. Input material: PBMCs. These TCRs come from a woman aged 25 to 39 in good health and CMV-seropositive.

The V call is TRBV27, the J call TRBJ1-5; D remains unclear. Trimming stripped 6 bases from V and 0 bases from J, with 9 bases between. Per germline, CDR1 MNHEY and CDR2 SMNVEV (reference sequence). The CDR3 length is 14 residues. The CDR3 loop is CASRPSNSNQPQHF. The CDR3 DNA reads TGTGCCAGCAGACCTAGCAATAGCAATCAGCCCCAGCATTTT.

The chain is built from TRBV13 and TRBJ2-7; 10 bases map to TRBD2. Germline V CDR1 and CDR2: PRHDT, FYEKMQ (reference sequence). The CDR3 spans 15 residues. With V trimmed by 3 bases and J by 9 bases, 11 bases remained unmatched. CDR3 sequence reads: CASSFTAGGPPLQYF. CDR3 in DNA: TGTGCCAGCAGCTTCACAGCGGGAGGGCCCCCTCTGCAGTACTTC.

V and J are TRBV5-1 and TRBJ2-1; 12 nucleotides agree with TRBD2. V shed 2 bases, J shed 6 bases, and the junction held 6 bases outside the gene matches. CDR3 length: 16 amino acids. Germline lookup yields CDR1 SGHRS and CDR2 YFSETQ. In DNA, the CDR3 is TGCGCCAGCAGCTTACGACTAGCGGGGGACCTCAATGAGCAGTTCTTC. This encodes CASSLRLAGDLNEQFF.

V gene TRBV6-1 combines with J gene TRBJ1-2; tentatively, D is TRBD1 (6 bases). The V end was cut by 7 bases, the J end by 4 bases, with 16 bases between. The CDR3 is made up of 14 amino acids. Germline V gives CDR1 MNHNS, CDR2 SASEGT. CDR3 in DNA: TGTGCCAGCATACCGGTGGGGACAACCTATGGCTACACCTTC. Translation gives CASIPVGTTYGYTF.

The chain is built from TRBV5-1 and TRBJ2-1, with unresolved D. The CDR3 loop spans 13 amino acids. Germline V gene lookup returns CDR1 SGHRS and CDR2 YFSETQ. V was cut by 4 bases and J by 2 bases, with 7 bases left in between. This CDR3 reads CASSQTPYNEQFF. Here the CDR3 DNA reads TGCGCCAGCAGCCAGACACCCTACAATGAGCAGTTCTTC.

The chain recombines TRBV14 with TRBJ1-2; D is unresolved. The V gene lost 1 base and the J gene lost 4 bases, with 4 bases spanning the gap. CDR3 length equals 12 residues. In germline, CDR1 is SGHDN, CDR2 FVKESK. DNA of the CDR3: TGTGCCAGCAGCCAAGCCAGCTATGGCTACACCTTC. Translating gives CASSQASYGYTF.

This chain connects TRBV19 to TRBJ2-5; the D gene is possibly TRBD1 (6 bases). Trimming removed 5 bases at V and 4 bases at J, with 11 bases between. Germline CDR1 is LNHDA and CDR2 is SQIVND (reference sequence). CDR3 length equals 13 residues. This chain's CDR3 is CASSFLRGETQYF. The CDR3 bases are TGTGCCAGTAGTTTCCTCAGGGGAGAGACCCAGTACTTC. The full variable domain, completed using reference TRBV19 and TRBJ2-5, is DGGITQSPKYLFRKEGQNVTLSCEQNLNHDAMYWYRQDPGQGLRLIYYSQIVNDFQKGDIAEGYSVSREKKESFPLTVTSAQKNPTAFYLCASSFLRGETQYFGPGTRLLVL.

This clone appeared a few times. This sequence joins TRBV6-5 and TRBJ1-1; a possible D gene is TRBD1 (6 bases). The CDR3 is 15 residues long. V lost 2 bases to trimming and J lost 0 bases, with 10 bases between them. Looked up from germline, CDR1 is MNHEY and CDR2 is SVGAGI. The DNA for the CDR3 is TGTGCCAGCAGTTACACACAGGGTATGAACACTGAAGCTTTCTTT. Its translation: CASSYTQGMNTEAFF.

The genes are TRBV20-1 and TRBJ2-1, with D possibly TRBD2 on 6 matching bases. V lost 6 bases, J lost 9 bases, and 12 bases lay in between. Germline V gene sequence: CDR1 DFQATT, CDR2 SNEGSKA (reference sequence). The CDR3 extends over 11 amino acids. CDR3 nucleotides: TGCAGTGCCTATACTAGCTCTGAGCAGTTCTTC. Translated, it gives CSAYTSSEQFF.

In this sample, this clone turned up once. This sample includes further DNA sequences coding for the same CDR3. In nucleotides, the CDR3 is TGTGCCAGCAGCGTAGGGGAGGTTGAGCAGTTCTTC. This sequence encodes CASSVGEVEQFF. The chain uses TRBV9 and TRBJ2-1, with a tentative D call TRBD2 (6 bases). CDR1 SGDLS and CDR2 YYNGEE come from the germline V gene. V was trimmed by 0 bases and J by 9 bases, leaving 7 bases between them. This CDR3 spans 12 amino acids.

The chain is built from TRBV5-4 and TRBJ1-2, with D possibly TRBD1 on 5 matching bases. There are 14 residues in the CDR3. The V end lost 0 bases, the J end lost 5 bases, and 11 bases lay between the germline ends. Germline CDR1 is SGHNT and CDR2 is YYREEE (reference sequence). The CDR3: CASSLEGPLYGYTF. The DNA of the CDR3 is TGTGCCAGCAGCTTGGAGGGGCCCCTATATGGCTACACCTTC.

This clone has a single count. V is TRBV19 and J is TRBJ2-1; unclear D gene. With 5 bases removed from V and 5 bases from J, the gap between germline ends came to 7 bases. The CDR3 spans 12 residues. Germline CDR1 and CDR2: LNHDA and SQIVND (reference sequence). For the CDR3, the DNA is TGTGCCAGTAGTTGGCTCAACAATGAGCAGTTCTTC. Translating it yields CASSWLNNEQFF.

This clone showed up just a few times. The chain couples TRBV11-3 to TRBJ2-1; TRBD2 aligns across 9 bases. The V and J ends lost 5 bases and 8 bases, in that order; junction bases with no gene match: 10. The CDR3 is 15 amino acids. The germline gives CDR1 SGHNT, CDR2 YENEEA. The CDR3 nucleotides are TGTGCCAGCAGCGTCGCCGGGACTAGCTTCGATGAGCAGTTCTTC. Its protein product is CASSVAGTSFDEQFF.

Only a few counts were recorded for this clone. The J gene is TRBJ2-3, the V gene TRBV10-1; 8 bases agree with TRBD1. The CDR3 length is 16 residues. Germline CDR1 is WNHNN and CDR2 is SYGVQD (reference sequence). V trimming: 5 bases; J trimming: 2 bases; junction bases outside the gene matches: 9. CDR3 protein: CASSRQGRGSTDTQYF. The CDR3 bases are TGCGCCAGCAGTAGACAGGGGAGAGGTTCCACAGATACGCAGTATTTT.

The CDR3 nucleotides are TGTGCCAGTAGTATGGAACAGGGTGGCAATCAGCCCCAGCATTTT. It encodes CASSMEQGGNQPQHF. The J gene is TRBJ1-5, the V gene TRBV19, with D possibly being TRBD1 (6 bases). Trimming took off 3 bases at V and 2 bases at J, with 11 bases between the two ends. Germline CDR1 is LNHDA and CDR2 is SQIVND (reference sequence). This CDR3 has 15 residues. Variable domain in full (rest from reference TRBV19 and TRBJ1-5): DGGITQSPKYLFRKEGQNVTLSCEQNLNHDAMYWYRQDPGQGLRLIYYSQIVNDFQKGDIAEGYSVSREKKESFPLTVTSAQKNPTAFYLCASSMEQGGNQPQHFGDGTRLSIL.